The 31 T cell receptor beta chains listed next were all sequenced from one sample in a study of T cells in Graves' hyperthyroidism and ophthalmopathy. There were TCR beta CDR3 regions amplified from RNA transcripts. First-round RT-PCR with HTBI primers amplified the TCR CDR3 region. TCRdb reanalysed the multiplex PCR reads using MiXCR and keeps one entry per CDR3 protein. The sample yields 300,000 to 500,000 distinct CDR3 sequences, 14% to 15% seen once. Sequenced: blood. The receptors stem from a young woman with Graves' hyperthyroidism.

This clonotype occurred a few times. This sequence joins TRBV18 and TRBJ1-1; D perhaps matches TRBD1 (6 bases). This CDR3 has 15 residues. Germline V lookup: CDR1 KGHSH, CDR2 LQKENI. Trimming removed 4 bases from V and 11 bases from J, with 23 bases in between. This CDR3 reads CASSLIADRPDGAFF. In nucleotides, the CDR3 is TGTGCCAGCTCACTAATCGCTGACAGGCCCGATGGGGCTTTCTTT. The full variable domain, completed using reference TRBV18 and TRBJ1-1, is NAGVMQNPRHLVRRRGQEARLRCSPMKGHSHVYWYRQLPEEGLKFMVYLQKENIIDESGMPKERFSAEFPKEGPSILRIQQVVRGDSAAYFCASSLIADRPDGAFFGQGTRLTVV.

This clonotype was picked up many times. The V call is TRBV28, the J call TRBJ2-7, with 9 bases identical to TRBD2. Trimming removed 3 bases from V and 3 bases from J; junction bases left unmatched: 6. This CDR3 is built from 15 residues. Germline V gene data show CDR1 as MDHEN and CDR2 as SYDVKM. This CDR3 reads CASSFAGGPVYEQYF. The CDR3 DNA is TGTGCCAGCAGTTTCGCGGGAGGGCCTGTCTACGAGCAGTACTTC.

This sequence joins TRBV28 and TRBJ1-1, with D possibly TRBD1 on 5 matching bases. The V and J ends lost 6 bases and 1 base respectively, with 12 bases between them. CDR1 and CDR2 from the germline V gene are MDHEN and SYDVKM. The CDR3 extends over 14 amino acids. CDR3 sequence: CASRPGHGNTEAFF. CDR3 coding DNA: TGTGCCAGCAGGCCCGGACACGGGAACACTGAAGCTTTCTTT.

This clonotype was counted many times. The chain uses TRBV3-1 and TRBJ2-2; no firm D call. Germline V gives CDR1 LGHDT, CDR2 YNNKEL (reference sequence). CDR3 size: 15 residues. V gave up 4 bases and J gave up 0 bases, with 9 bases separating them. CDR3 sequence reads: CASSRMAANTGELFF. The CDR3 DNA follows: TGTGCCAGCAGCCGAATGGCGGCGAACACCGGGGAGCTGTTTTTT.

The V and J genes are TRBV24-1 and TRBJ1-6; perhaps TRBD1 as D (5 bases). This CDR3 has 15 amino acids. V was trimmed by 3 bases and J by 5 bases, leaving 10 bases between them. Germline V gene data show CDR1 as KGHDR and CDR2 as SFDVKD. The CDR3 is CATSDPGRDNSPLHF. CDR3 DNA: TGTGCCACCAGTGATCCGGGACGCGATAATTCACCCCTCCACTTT.

This clonotype was found a few times. V is TRBV7-6 and J is TRBJ1-4; TRBD1 agrees at 8 bases. The CDR3 runs to 19 residues. Trimming cost V 3 bases and J 0 bases; bases outside gene matches: 12. Germline V gene data show CDR1 as SGHVS and CDR2 as FNYEAQ. The CDR3 DNA follows: TGTGCCAGCAGCTTTAAAGCAGGGGGCAGAGACCCAACTAATGAAAAACTGTTTTTT. Encoded protein: CASSFKAGGRDPTNEKLFF.

This clonotype was observed at least ten times. The chain carries TRBV29-1 and TRBJ1-1; D remains ambiguous. Germline CDR1 reads SQVTM; CDR2 reads ANQGSEA. The V end was cut by 6 bases, the J end by 0 bases, with 14 bases between. The CDR3 consists of 14 residues. DNA for the CDR3: TGCAGCGTGTTGGCCGGATACATGAACACTGAAGCTTTCTTT. Translation: CSVLAGYMNTEAFF. Complete variable domain (other parts from reference TRBV29-1 and TRBJ1-1): SAVISQKPSRDICQRGTSLTIQCQVDSQVTMMFWYRQQPGQSLTLIATANQGSEATYESGFVIDKFPISRPNLTFSTLTVSNMSPEDSSIYLCSVLAGYMNTEAFFGQGTRLTVV.

At least ten counts were recorded for this clonotype. This sequence joins TRBV7-2 and TRBJ1-1; D is possibly TRBD1 (5 bases). The CDR3 has 13 amino acids. Trimming removed 1 base from V and 3 bases from J, with 6 bases in between. Germline V gives CDR1 SGHTA, CDR2 FQGNSA. The DNA for the CDR3 is TGTGCCAGCAGCTTAGTCAGGGACACTGAAGCTTTCTTT. Amino acid sequence: CASSLVRDTEAFF.

In its sample, this clonotype was seen a few times. The rearrangement links TRBV19 to TRBJ2-1; D is ambiguous. Germline CDR1 is LNHDA and CDR2 is SQIVND (reference sequence). The CDR3 loop spans 13 amino acids. Between the trimmed V and J ends, which lost 7 bases and 8 bases, there was a span of 15 bases. CDR3 sequence (DNA): TGTGCCAGTAAGGGTTGGTCTTACGATGAGCAGTTCTTC. Amino acid sequence: CASKGWSYDEQFF.

This chain links TRBV28 with TRBJ2-5, with 8 nucleotides matching TRBD1. CDR3 length: 15 residues. V was pared by 5 bases and J by 2 bases, with 7 bases of the junction left unmatched. The germline CDR1 and CDR2 sequences are MDHEN and SYDVKM. The CDR3 DNA reads as TGTGCCAGCAGTCCACAGGGGGACGGACAAGAGACCCAGTACTTC. Its translation is CASSPQGDGQETQYF.

V is TRBV27 and J is TRBJ2-7; unclear D gene. V lost 1 base to trimming and J lost 2 bases, with 9 bases between them. From germline, CDR1 is MNHEY and CDR2 SMNVEV (reference sequence). The CDR3 consists of 14 residues. Here the CDR3 reads CASSLFGPPYEQYF. The CDR3 DNA reads TGTGCCAGCAGTTTATTTGGGCCACCCTACGAGCAGTACTTC.

This clonotype has ten or more counts. J is TRBJ1-2 and V is TRBV28; D may be TRBD1 (6 bases). Trimming stripped 6 bases from V and 2 bases from J, with 10 bases between. The CDR3 is 13 amino acids. CDR1 MDHEN and CDR2 SYDVKM come from the germline V gene. CDR3 bases: TGTGCCAGCAGGGACAGCCTAAACTATGGCTACACCTTC. Amino acid sequence: CASRDSLNYGYTF.

The table lists this clonotype with many counts. The chain employs TRBV15 and TRBJ1-1; no firm D call. Germline V gene lookup returns CDR1 LNHNV and CDR2 YYDKDF (reference sequence). Between the trimmed V and J ends, which lost 0 bases and 4 bases, there was a span of 12 bases. The CDR3 consists of 15 residues. Here the CDR3 reads CATSRETQVGTEAFF. CDR3 DNA: TGTGCCACCAGCAGAGAAACTCAAGTTGGCACTGAAGCTTTCTTT.

This clonotype was picked up a small number of times. The rearrangement joins TRBV11-2 to TRBJ2-5, with D unresolved. Germline V gene sequence: CDR1 SGHAT, CDR2 FQNNGV. With 1 base removed from V and 1 base from J, the gap between germline ends came to 19 bases. CDR3 length: 18 residues. This CDR3 is CASSLGFFIRVGQETQYF. The CDR3 DNA is TGTGCCAGCAGCTTAGGATTTTTTATTCGTGTGGGCCAAGAGACCCAGTACTTC.

The chain is built from TRBV7-3 and TRBJ1-6, with 9 bases lining up with TRBD1. V gave up 2 bases and J gave up 10 bases; unmatched junction bases: 15. Germline V CDR1 and CDR2: SGHTA, FQGTGA. The CDR3 is 18 residues long. The CDR3 bases are TGTGCCAGCAGCTTACGTGGACAGGGGATAGGGTCGGCATCACCCCTCCACTTT. Its protein product is CASSLRGQGIGSASPLHF.

This clonotype was seen many times. This chain connects TRBV5-1 to TRBJ2-1; D is ambiguous. Germline V gene sequence: CDR1 SGHRS, CDR2 YFSETQ. V was pared by 0 bases and J by 6 bases, with 10 bases between. This CDR3 is built from 14 residues. CDR3 loop: CASSLDGFSNEQFF. The CDR3, as DNA: TGCGCCAGCAGCTTGGATGGGTTCTCCAATGAGCAGTTCTTC. The complete variable domain, with remaining parts taken from reference TRBV5-1 and TRBJ2-1, reads KAGVTQTPRYLIKTRGQQVTLSCSPISGHRSVSWYQQTPGQGLQFLFEYFSETQRNKGNFPGRFSGRQFSNSRSEMNVSTLELGDSALYLCASSLDGFSNEQFFGPGTRLTVL.

This clonotype was seen at least ten times. The chain combines TRBV15 with TRBJ2-7; unclear D gene. V was pared by 1 base and J by 1 base, with 8 bases between. Germline values: CDR1 LNHNV, CDR2 YYDKDF (reference sequence). The CDR3 sequence is 14 residues long. The CDR3 reads CATSRGGESYEQYF. Here the CDR3 DNA reads TGTGCCACCAGCAGAGGCGGTGAATCCTACGAGCAGTACTTC.

V is TRBV11-2 and J is TRBJ2-3, with unresolved D. Germline CDR1 reads SGHAT; CDR2 reads FQNNGV. This CDR3 region has 14 residues. V lost 5 bases and J lost 3, with 12 bases in between. The CDR3, as DNA: TGTGCCAGCAGCCCTCAGTTATTTACAGATACGCAGTATTTT. Translated, it gives CASSPQLFTDTQYF.

This clonotype was detected many times. V gene TRBV20-1 combines with J gene TRBJ2-5; 11 nucleotides match TRBD2. Germline V gene lookup returns CDR1 DFQATT and CDR2 SNEGSKA (reference sequence). This CDR3 spans 15 amino acids. Losses at the gene ends were 0 bases for V and 4 bases for J; bases not matched to a gene: 4. CDR3 in DNA: TGCAGTGCTAGAGATATGGGGACTAGCGGAGAGACCCAGTACTTC. Translated, it gives CSARDMGTSGETQYF.

This clonotype was recorded at least ten times. This chain joins TRBV7-8 and TRBJ2-3; no clear D gene. V lost 2 bases and J lost 1, with 7 bases in between. The CDR3 loop spans 14 amino acids. Germline V lookup: CDR1 SGHVS, CDR2 FQNEAQ. The CDR3 spells CASSLSDRTDTQYF. CDR3 nucleotides: TGTGCCAGCAGCTTATCGGATCGCACAGATACGCAGTATTTT. Full variable domain (remainder filled in from reference TRBV7-8 and TRBJ2-3): GAGVSQSPRYKVAKRGQDVALRCDPISGHVSLFWYQQALGQGPEFLTYFQNEAQLDKSGLPSDRFFAERPEGSVSTLKIQRTQQEDSAVYLCASSLSDRTDTQYFGPGTRLTVL.

At least ten counts were recorded for this clonotype. J is TRBJ2-3 and V is TRBV7-2, with 11 bases that match TRBD2. There are 16 residues in the CDR3. CDR1 and CDR2 (germline): SGHTA, FQGNSA. With V trimmed by 4 bases and J by 0 bases, 3 bases remained unmatched. CDR3 protein: CASSSRTSGSTDTQYF. CDR3 coding DNA: TGTGCCAGCAGCTCTCGGACTAGCGGGAGCACAGATACGCAGTATTTT. The variable domain in full, with the rest retrieved from reference TRBV7-2 and TRBJ2-3, is GAGVSQSPSNKVTEKGKDVELRCDPISGHTALYWYRQSLGQGLEFLIYFQGNSAPDKSGLPSDRFSAERTGGSVSTLTIQRTQQEDSAVYLCASSSRTSGSTDTQYFGPGTRLTVL.

This clonotype was counted only a few times. The chain links TRBV30 to TRBJ2-1, with 9 bases matching TRBD2. V lost 2 bases, J lost 8 bases, and 10 bases stayed unmatched. The CDR3 length is 15 residues. The germline gives CDR1 GTSNPN, CDR2 SVGIG (reference sequence). CDR3 sequence: CAWSSGLAGDDEQFF. CDR3 coding DNA: TGTGCCTGGAGTTCGGGACTAGCAGGAGACGATGAGCAGTTCTTC.

The table lists this clonotype with many counts. The chain uses TRBV5-1 and TRBJ1-4; TRBD1 matches at 9 bases. J lost 7 bases, V lost 4 bases, and 5 bases had no gene match. CDR3 length: 14 amino acids. Looked up from germline, CDR1 is SGHRS and CDR2 is YFSETQ. As DNA, the CDR3 is TGCGCCAGCAGCCCCGGGACAGGGCCTGAAAAACTGTTTTTT. This gives the protein CASSPGTGPEKLFF. Variable domain in full (rest from reference TRBV5-1 and TRBJ1-4): KAGVTQTPRYLIKTRGQQVTLSCSPISGHRSVSWYQQTPGQGLQFLFEYFSETQRNKGNFPGRFSGRQFSNSRSEMNVSTLELGDSALYLCASSPGTGPEKLFFGSGTQLSVL.

With regard to this clonotype: This clone may be a read error of a much larger clone one base away. The genes are TRBV7-9 and TRBJ2-5; D unclear. The CDR3 consists of 13 residues. The germline gives CDR1 SEHNR, CDR2 FQNEAQ (reference sequence). CDR3 nucleotide sequence: TGTGCCAGCAGCTTTTCCAGTGAAGAGAGCCAGTACTTC. As protein: CASSFSSEESQYF.

This chain uses TRBV28 with TRBJ2-7, with 14 nucleotides matching TRBD2. From germline, CDR1 is MDHEN and CDR2 SYDVKM. CDR3 length: 14 residues. J was trimmed by 5 bases and V by 7 bases; bases with no gene match: 4. The CDR3 sequence is CASKGLAGVDEQYF. The CDR3 DNA reads as TGTGCCAGCAAGGGACTAGCGGGAGTGGACGAGCAGTACTTC.

This clonotype was detected ten times or more. The chain links TRBV20-1 to TRBJ1-1; D ambiguous. The germline V gene has CDR1 DFQATT and CDR2 SNEGSKA (reference sequence). The CDR3 has 10 residues. V lost 3 bases, J lost 7 bases, and 6 bases lay in between. This CDR3 is CSARTFEAFF. In DNA form, the CDR3 reads TGCAGTGCTAGGACCTTTGAAGCTTTCTTT.

The chain carries TRBV29-1 and TRBJ2-3; the match to TRBD2 covers 9 bases. Germline V gene data show CDR1 as SQVTM and CDR2 as ANQGSEA. The V segment lost 2 bases and the J segment 3 bases; nucleotides outside the gene matches: 9. The CDR3 runs to 16 residues. The CDR3 nucleotides read TGCAGCGTTGAAAATAGGCTAGCGGGACAAACAGATACGCAGTATTTT. It encodes CSVENRLAGQTDTQYF.

As regards this clonotype: This may stem from a read error, because a much larger clone lies one nucleotide away. This sequence joins TRBV7-8 and TRBJ2-3, with D unresolved. The V gene lost 4 bases and the J gene lost 2 bases, with 16 bases spanning the gap. The CDR3 runs to 16 residues. Germline V gene data show CDR1 as SGHVS and CDR2 as FQNEAQ. As DNA, the CDR3 is TGTGCCAGCAGCTCCACCCGGAACAAAAACACAGATACGCAGTATTTT. This encodes CASSSTRNKNTDTQYF.

The table lists this clonotype with a few counts. The CDR3 here is CASRRTGVRGNTIYF. Here the CDR3 DNA reads TGTGCCAGCAGGCGGACAGGGGTTCGTGGAAACACCATATATTTT. V is TRBV28 and J is TRBJ1-3, with 9 nucleotides matching TRBD1. CDR1 MDHEN and CDR2 SYDVKM come from the germline V gene. With V trimmed by 6 bases and J by 3 bases, 6 bases remained unmatched. CDR3 length: 15 amino acids.

This clonotype was seen a handful of times. The genes are TRBV20-1 and TRBJ2-7, with 8 bases matching TRBD2. CDR3 size: 17 residues. Trimming cost V 6 bases and J 7 bases; bases outside gene matches: 23. The germline V gene has CDR1 DFQATT and CDR2 SNEGSKA (reference sequence). CDR3 in DNA: TGCAGTGCGGACAAGTACTCGGGGCGGGGGGCGCGTGGGGAGCAGTACTTC. Its protein is CSADKYSGRGARGEQYF.

This clonotype was seen at least ten times. This sequence joins TRBV5-1 and TRBJ2-7; TRBD1 matches at 12 bases. Trimming cost V 7 bases and J 5 bases; bases outside gene matches: 10. In germline, CDR1 is SGHRS, CDR2 YFSETQ. The CDR3 covers 15 residues. The DNA for the CDR3 is TGCGCCAGCGGACCCCTAGGGACAGGGGGCGACGAGCAGTACTTC. Its protein product is CASGPLGTGGDEQYF.